This T cell receptor (beta chain) emerged from a study of Ad26.COV2.S vaccination and SARS-CoV-2 variants (dated by TCRdb to the early 2020s). About the full investigation: Donors in the vaccine arm were drawn from COV1001, a phase I-IIa trial of Ad26.COV2.S in healthy adults that was multicentre, randomized, double-blind and placebo-controlled. Ad26.COV2.S was administered intramuscularly at a dose of 5x10^10 or 1x10^11 viral particles, either as one shot or as two shots given 56 days apart. TCRbeta repertoire sequencing served as the tool for gauging how specific and how broad the SARS-CoV-2-reactive T cell receptors were following Ad26.COV2.S vaccination. A total of roughly 30 samples were included in the TCR-sequenced set, comprising about 20 Ad26.COV2.S vaccine recipients, 5 placebo recipients and 8 SARS-CoV-2 convalescent individuals. Trial participants were randomized into five groups of five: low-dose or high-dose Ad26.COV2.S given once or twice, or placebo on both occasions. Throughout the experiments and outcome assessment, investigators stayed blinded to trial group allocation. On the study overall, not on this receptor specifically: Ad26.COV2.S recipients had higher spike-specific TCR breadth than placebo recipients (P = 0.0014). According to the authors, total T cell responses may have been underestimated by the TCR breadth and depth analyses. The study was not powered to compare responses between vaccine doses or regimens. Comparable non-spike TCR breadth was observed between vaccine and placebo recipients, consistent with only spike being contained in the vaccine. After vaccination, substantial breadth of spike-specific CD8+ and CD4+ T cell responses was reported.

Concerning this clone: The target of this receptor is not known. Qualities for individual bases were not recorded, and no much larger clone is one base off.

TCRbeta CDR3 regions were sequenced with the immunoSEQ Assay. After extraction, genomic DNA underwent amplification by bias-controlled multiplex PCR, followed by high-throughput sequencing. On the authors' methods: To quantify the absolute abundance of each unique TCRbeta CDR3 region, sequences were collapsed and filtered. T cell fraction was estimated by normalization of TCRbeta template counts to usable DNA, with usable DNA being measured through amplification of reference genes present in all nucleated cells. Repertoire TCRs were annotated as SARS-CoV-2-specific when V gene, CDR3 amino acid sequence and J gene were exactly matched to a known reactive TCR set. MIRA supplied the reference SARS-CoV-2 TCR set, which was filtered for enrichment in COVID-19-positive ImmuneCODE repertoires so that public or cross-reactive TCRs were removed. Based on the MIRA antigens, annotated TCRs were further analysed at the level of specific ORF or position within ORF. Depth was the summed frequency of annotated unique rearrangements, while breadth was defined as annotated unique rearrangements over total unique productive rearrangements. Group comparisons of TCR breadth used two-sided Wilcoxon rank-sum tests. Entries here come from immuneACCESS through TCRdb and include only in-frame sequences with V and J called. Some clones fail to appear in such tables; in the studies checked, an unresolved V gene covers under half of the shortfall, and the cause of the remainder is unknown. V and J calls and clone size come straight from that table; D and trimming were deduced from the DNA. The sample table holds 380,000 or so clones, of which about 86% were seen once. The ten largest clones add up to 9.5% to 12% of the sample.

This sample's treatment or condition label indicates: some 19 received Ad26.COV2.S at low or high dose, single or two shots; roughly 5 received placebo; per-sample allocation not given. Repertoires of vaccine and placebo recipients were sequenced from samples collected on day 63 after the first injection. Cohort 1b enrolled roughly 25 adults aged 18-55 years at a single site in Boston, USA, between 29 July and 7 August 2020. Ad26.COV2.S consisted of a replication-incompetent adenovirus type 26 vector by which a prefusion-stabilized SARS-CoV-2 spike protein from the original Wuhan strain was expressed. The origin of this receptor is a person aged 18-65 years who received the Ad26.COV2.S COVID-19 vaccine or a placebo. The source material was peripheral blood, sampled in a trial of Ad26.COV2.S vaccine versus placebo.

At the DNA level, the sequence is TGTGCCAGCAGTTTCTCAGGGGGTACGGACACTGAAGCTTTCTTT. Its product reads: CASSFSGGTDTEAFF. The chain links TRBV28 with TRBJ1-1, with 7 bases in between that match TRBD1. Per the germline V gene, MDHEN is the CDR1 and SYDVKM is the CDR2. V is trimmed back by 3 bases and J by 3 bases, and the junction contains 7 bases that no gene match accounts for. The cysteine opens and the phenylalanine closes a CDR3 of 15 amino acids. Of all the DNA, just the CDR3 is kept, 45 bases in frame from base 1.